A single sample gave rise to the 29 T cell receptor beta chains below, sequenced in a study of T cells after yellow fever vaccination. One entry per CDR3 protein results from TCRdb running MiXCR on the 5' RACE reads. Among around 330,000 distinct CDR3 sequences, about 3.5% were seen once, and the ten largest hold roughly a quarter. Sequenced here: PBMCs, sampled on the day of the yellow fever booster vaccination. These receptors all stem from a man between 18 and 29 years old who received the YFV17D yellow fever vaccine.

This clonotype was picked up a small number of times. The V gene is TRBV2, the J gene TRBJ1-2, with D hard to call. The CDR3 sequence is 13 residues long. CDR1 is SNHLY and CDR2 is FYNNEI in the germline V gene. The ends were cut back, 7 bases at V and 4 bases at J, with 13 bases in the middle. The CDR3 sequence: CASNGWEGYGYTF. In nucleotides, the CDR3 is TGTGCCAGCAACGGCTGGGAGGGCTATGGCTACACCTTC.

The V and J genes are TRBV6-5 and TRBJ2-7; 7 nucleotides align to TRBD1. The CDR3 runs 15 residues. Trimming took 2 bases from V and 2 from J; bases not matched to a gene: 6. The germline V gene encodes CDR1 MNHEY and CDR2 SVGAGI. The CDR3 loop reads CASSYAGTDTYEQYF. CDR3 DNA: TGTGCCAGCAGTTACGCTGGGACAGACACCTACGAGCAGTACTTC.

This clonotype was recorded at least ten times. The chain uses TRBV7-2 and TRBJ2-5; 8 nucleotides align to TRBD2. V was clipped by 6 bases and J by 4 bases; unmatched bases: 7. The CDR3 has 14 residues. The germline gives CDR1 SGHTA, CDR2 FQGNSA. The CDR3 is CASSSGLAPETQYF. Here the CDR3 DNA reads TGTGCCAGCAGTTCAGGACTAGCACCAGAGACCCAGTACTTC.

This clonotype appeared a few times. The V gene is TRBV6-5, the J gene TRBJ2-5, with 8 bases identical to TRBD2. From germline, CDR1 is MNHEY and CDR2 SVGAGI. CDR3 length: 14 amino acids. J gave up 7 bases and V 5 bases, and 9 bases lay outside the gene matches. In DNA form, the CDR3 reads TGTGCCAGCAGTGACTACAGCGGGGGAGGGACCCAGTACTTC. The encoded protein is CASSDYSGGGTQYF.

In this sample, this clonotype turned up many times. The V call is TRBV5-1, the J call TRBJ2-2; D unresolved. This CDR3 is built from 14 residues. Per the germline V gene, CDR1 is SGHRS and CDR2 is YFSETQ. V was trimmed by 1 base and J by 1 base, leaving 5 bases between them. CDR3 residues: CASSLSLNTGELFF. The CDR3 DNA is TGCGCCAGCAGCTTGAGCCTGAACACCGGGGAGCTGTTTTTT.

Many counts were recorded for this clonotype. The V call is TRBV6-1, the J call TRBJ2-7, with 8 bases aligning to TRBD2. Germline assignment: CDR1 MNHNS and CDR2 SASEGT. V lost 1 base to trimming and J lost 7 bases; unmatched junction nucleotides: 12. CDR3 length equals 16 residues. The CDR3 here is CASSEVVVSLAAEQYV. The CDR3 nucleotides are TGTGCCAGCAGTGAAGTCGTTGTTTCACTAGCGGCAGAGCAGTACGTC.

In DNA form, the CDR3 reads TGCGCCAGCAGCCCGTACAGGGTCGAGAACACTGAAGCTTTCTTT. Its protein is CASSPYRVENTEAFF. V usage is TRBV5-1 and J usage is TRBJ1-1, with a weak D call TRBD1 (6 bases). The length of the CDR3 is 15 residues. Between the trimmed V and J ends, which lost 4 bases and 1 base, there was a span of 14 bases. Germline CDR1 reads SGHRS; CDR2 reads YFSETQ.

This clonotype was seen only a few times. DNA for the CDR3: TGTGCCGCGGGCAACTATGGCTACACCTTC. This codes for CAAGNYGYTF. V usage is TRBV6-5 and J usage is TRBJ1-2; no clear D. The ends were cut back, 11 bases at V and 2 bases at J, with 6 bases in the middle. Germline CDR1 reads MNHEY; CDR2 reads SVGAGI. The CDR3 contains 10 residues.

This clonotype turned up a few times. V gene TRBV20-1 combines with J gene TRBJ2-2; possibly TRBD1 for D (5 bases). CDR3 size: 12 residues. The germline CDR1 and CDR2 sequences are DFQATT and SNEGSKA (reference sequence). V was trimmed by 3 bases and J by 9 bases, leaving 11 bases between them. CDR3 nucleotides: TGCAGTGCTAGCCGTCAGGGCTGGGAGCTGTTTTTT. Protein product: CSASRQGWELFF.

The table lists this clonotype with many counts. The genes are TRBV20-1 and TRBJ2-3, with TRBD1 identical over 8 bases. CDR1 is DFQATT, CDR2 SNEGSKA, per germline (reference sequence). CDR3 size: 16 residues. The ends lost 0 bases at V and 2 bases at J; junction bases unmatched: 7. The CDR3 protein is CSARDTGQGITDTQYF. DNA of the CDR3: TGCAGTGCTAGAGATACAGGACAGGGAATCACAGATACGCAGTATTTT.

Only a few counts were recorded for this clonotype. The CDR3 DNA sequence: TGTGCCAGCAGTTACTCGAACCAGGGGGGGCAGGATGAGCAGTTCTTC. Its protein is CASSYSNQGGQDEQFF. The J gene is TRBJ2-1, the V gene TRBV6-5; D possibly matches TRBD1 or TRBD2 (7 bases each). The CDR3 length is 16 residues. Trimming took off 0 bases at V and 8 bases at J, with 17 bases between the two ends. Germline V gene data show CDR1 as MNHEY and CDR2 as SVGAGI.

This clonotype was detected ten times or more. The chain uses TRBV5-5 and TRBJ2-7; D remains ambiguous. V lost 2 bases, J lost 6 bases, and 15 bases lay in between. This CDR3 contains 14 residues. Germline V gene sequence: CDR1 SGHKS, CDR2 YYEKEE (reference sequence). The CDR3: CASSFRDPTAEQYF. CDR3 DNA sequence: TGTGCCAGCAGCTTTCGAGACCCCACGGCCGAGCAGTACTTC.

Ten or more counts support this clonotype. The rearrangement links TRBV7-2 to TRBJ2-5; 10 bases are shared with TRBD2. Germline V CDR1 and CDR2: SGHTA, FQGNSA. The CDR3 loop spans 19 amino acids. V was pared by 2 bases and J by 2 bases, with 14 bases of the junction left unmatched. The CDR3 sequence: CASSLFFDFASGGQETQYF. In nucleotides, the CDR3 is TGTGCCAGCAGCTTATTTTTTGATTTTGCTAGCGGGGGACAAGAGACCCAGTACTTC.

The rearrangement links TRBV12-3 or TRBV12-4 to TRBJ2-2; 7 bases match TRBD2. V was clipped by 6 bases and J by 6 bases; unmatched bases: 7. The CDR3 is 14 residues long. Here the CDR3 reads CASSREVGPGELFF. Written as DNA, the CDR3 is TGTGCCAGCAGCCGGGAGGTGGGGCCCGGGGAGCTGTTTTTT.

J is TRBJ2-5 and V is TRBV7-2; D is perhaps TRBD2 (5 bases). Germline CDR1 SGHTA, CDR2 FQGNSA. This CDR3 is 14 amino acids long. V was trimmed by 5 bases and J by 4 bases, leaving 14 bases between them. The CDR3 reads CASSPWEGGETQYF. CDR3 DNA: TGTGCCAGCAGCCCCTGGGAAGGAGGAGAGACCCAGTACTTC.

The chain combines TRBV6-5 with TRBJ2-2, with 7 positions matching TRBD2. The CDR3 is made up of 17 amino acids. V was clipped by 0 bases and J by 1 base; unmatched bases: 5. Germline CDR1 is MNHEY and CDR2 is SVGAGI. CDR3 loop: CASSYSTWEGNTGELFF. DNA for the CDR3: TGTGCCAGCAGTTACTCGACCTGGGAGGGGAACACCGGGGAGCTGTTTTTT.

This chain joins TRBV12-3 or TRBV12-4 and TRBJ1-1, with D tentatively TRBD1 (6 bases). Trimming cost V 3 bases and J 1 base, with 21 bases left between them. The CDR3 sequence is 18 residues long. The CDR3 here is CASSFWGRGLSTNTEAFF. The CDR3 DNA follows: TGTGCCAGCAGTTTTTGGGGGCGAGGACTTTCAACGAACACTGAAGCTTTCTTT.

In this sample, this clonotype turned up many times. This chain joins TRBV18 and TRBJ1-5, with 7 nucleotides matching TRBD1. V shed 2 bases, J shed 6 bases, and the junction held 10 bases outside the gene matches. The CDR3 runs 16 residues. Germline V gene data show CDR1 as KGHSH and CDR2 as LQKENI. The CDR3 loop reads CASSPTGVGGSQPQHF. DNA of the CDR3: TGTGCCAGCTCACCAACAGGGGTGGGGGGAAGTCAGCCCCAGCATTTT.

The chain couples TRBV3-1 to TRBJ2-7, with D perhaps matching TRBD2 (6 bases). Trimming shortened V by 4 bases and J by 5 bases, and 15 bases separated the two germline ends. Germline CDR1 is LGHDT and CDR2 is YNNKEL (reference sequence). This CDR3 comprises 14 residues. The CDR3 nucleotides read TGTGCCAGCAGCCGCGGGACGGGAGATCACGAGCAGTACGTC. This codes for CASSRGTGDHEQYV.

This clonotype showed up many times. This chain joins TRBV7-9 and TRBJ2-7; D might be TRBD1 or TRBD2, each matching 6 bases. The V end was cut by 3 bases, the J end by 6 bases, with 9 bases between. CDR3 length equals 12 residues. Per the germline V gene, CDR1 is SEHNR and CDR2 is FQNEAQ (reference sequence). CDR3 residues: CASSFGGSEQYV. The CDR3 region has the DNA TGTGCCAGCAGCTTCGGGGGCTCCGAGCAGTACGTC.

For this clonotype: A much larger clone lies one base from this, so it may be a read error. The CDR3 DNA follows: TGTGCCAGCAGTTTGACCAACTCTGGAAGCACCATATATTTT. It specifies CASSLTNSGSTIYF. The rearrangement joins TRBV12-3 or TRBV12-4 to TRBJ1-3; D gene ambiguous. The CDR3 is 14 amino acids.

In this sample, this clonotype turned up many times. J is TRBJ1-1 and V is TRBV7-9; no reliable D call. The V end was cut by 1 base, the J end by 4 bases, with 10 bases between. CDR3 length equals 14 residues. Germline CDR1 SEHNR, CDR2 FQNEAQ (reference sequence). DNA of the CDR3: TGTGCCAGCAGCTTAGAGGCGGGAGGCACTGAAGCTTTCTTT. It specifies CASSLEAGGTEAFF.

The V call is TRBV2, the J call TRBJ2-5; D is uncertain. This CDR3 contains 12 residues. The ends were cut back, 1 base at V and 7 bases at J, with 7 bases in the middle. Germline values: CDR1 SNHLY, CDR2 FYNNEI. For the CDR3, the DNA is TGTGCCAGCAGTGAAGACTTTGGGACCCAGTACTTC. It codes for CASSEDFGTQYF.

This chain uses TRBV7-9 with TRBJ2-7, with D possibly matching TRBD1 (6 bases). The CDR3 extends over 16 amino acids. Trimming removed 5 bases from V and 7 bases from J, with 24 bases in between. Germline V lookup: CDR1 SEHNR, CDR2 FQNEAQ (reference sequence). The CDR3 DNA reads TGTGCCAGCAGCCCGACTCCGGGACACCTAGGGTCGGAGCAGTACTTC. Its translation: CASSPTPGHLGSEQYF.

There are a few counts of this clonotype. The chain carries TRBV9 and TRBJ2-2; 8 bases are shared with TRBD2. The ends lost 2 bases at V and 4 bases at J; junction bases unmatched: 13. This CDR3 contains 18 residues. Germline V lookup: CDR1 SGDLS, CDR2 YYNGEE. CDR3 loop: CASSVAPGAGGRTGELFF. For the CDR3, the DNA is TGTGCCAGCAGCGTTGCCCCGGGGGCGGGGGGTCGCACCGGGGAGCTGTTTTTT.

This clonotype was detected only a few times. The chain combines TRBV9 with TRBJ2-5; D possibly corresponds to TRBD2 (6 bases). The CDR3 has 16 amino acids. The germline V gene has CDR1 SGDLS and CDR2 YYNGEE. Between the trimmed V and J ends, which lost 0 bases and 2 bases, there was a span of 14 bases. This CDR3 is CASSVAGSGTQETQYF. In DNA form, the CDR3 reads TGTGCCAGCAGCGTAGCCGGTAGCGGAACTCAAGAGACCCAGTACTTC. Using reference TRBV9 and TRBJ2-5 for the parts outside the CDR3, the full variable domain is DSGVTQTPKHLITATGQRVTLRCSPRSGDLSVYWYQQSLDQGLQFLIQYYNGEERAKGNILERFSAQQFPDLHSELNLSSLELGDSALYFCASSVAGSGTQETQYFGPGTRLLVL.

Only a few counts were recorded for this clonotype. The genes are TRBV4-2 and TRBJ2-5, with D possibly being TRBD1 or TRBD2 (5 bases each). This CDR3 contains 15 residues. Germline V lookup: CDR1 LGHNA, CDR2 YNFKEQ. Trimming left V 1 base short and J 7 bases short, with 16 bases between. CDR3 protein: CASSQARDAGGTQYF. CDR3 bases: TGTGCCAGCAGCCAAGCCCGGGACGCAGGAGGGACCCAGTACTTC.

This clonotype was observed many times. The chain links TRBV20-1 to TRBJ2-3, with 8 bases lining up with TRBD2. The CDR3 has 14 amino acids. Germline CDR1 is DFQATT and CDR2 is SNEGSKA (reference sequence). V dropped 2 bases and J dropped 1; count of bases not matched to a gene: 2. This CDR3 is CSARFGGGTDTQYF. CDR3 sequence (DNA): TGCAGTGCTAGATTCGGGGGGGGCACAGATACGCAGTATTTT.

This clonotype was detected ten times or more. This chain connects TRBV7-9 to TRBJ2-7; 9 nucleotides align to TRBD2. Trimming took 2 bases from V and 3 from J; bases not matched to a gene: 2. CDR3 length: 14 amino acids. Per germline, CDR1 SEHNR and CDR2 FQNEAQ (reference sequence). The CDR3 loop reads CASSLLAGSYEQYF. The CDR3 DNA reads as TGTGCCAGCAGCTTACTAGCGGGGAGCTACGAGCAGTACTTC.